The T cell receptor beta chain under discussion was sequenced for a study of PD-1 blockade in classical Hodgkin lymphoma. J was trimmed by 2 bases and V by 4 bases; bases with no gene match: 2. This CDR3 comprises 13 residues. The V gene's germline CDR1 is SGHRS and CDR2 YFSETQ. Each and every patient relapsed after autologous stem cell transplantation, and patients got differing brentuximab vedotin exposure. Negative magnetic selection isolated CD4+ T cells from thawed PBMCs. This clone has just a few counts. Data came from immunoSEQ multiplex PCR; TCRdb stores just in-frame clones and leaves some out. The table records approximately 9,300 clones, around three quarters of them present only once.

This clonotype originated in a human donor with classical Hodgkin lymphoma. The sample here was CD4+ T cells from blood, taken at baseline. The chain links TRBV5-1 to TRBJ1-2, with 7 bases fitting TRBD1. The CDR3 is CASSTTGNYGYTF. CDR3 nucleotides: TGCGCCAGCAGCACGACAGGGAACTATGGCTACACCTTC.